These T cell receptor beta chains were read from a single sample in a study of T cell repertoires in cytomegalovirus infection. TCRdb recomputed calls from the reads with MiXCR, one row per CDR3 protein. The table lists over 250,000 distinct CDR3 sequences, roughly a fifth of them singletons. These receptors have no known antigen. The source material was cultured PBMCs, sampled from culture after CMV antigen stimulation. The source of these receptors is a human donor in good health (CMV status not recorded). Some clones in this sample may be carry-over from other donors' samples. The CDR3 runs from the conserved cysteine through the conserved F or W. Fields, in order: J gene, D gene, V gene, clone size, CDR3 DNA, CDR3 protein. The D gene is left open where the match is weak. Some rows mark clone size as missing; the rest say once, few, many or name a class of expanded clone.

j_gene: TRBJ2-1; d_gene: TRBD2; v_gene: TRBV5-1; abundance: -; CDR3nt: TGCGCCAGCAGCCTCATACGACTAGCGGGAGGGCCGAATGAGCAGTTCTTC; CDR3aa: CASSLIRLAGGPNEQFF
j_gene: TRBJ2-1; d_gene: -; v_gene: TRBV25-1; abundance: few; CDR3nt: TGTGCCAGCAGTGAGCGCCCAGGTATGGGAGGCCTCCTGAGCAATGAGCAGTTCTTC; CDR3aa: CASSERPGMGGLLSNEQFF
j_gene: TRBJ1-1; d_gene: -; v_gene: TRBV12-3/TRBV12-4; abundance: few; CDR3nt: TGTGCCAGCGGATGGACAGCCATGAACACTGAAGCTTTCTTT; CDR3aa: CASGWTAMNTEAFF
j_gene: TRBJ1-2; d_gene: TRBD1; v_gene: TRBV7-2; abundance: many; CDR3nt: TGTGCCAGCAGCTCCTGGACAGGGCGAACTAACAACTATGGCTACACCTTC; CDR3aa: CASSSWTGRTNNYGYTF
j_gene: TRBJ2-3; d_gene: -; v_gene: TRBV7-6; abundance: many; CDR3nt: TGTGCCAGCAGCTCGGACCCCTCAGGGGGGAACACAGATACGCAGTATTTT; CDR3aa: CASSSDPSGGNTDTQYF
j_gene: TRBJ2-7; d_gene: TRBD2; v_gene: TRBV7-2; abundance: few; CDR3nt: TGTGCCAGCAGCTTTGGCGGGAGGTCCTACGAGCAGTACTTC; CDR3aa: CASSFGGRSYEQYF
j_gene: TRBJ2-1; d_gene: TRBD2; v_gene: TRBV24-1; abundance: few; CDR3nt: TGTGCCACCAGTGAACGGACTAGCGGGAATGAGCAGTTCTTC; CDR3aa: CATSERTSGNEQFF
j_gene: TRBJ1-4; d_gene: -; v_gene: TRBV6-1; abundance: few; CDR3nt: TGTGCCAGCTGGGCCAGGGTAACTAATGAAAAACTGTTTTTT; CDR3aa: CASWARVTNEKLFF
j_gene: TRBJ1-1; d_gene: -; v_gene: TRBV15; abundance: many; CDR3nt: TGTGCCACCAGCATAGTCCCAAGAACTGAAGCTTTCTTT; CDR3aa: CATSIVPRTEAFF
j_gene: TRBJ2-1; d_gene: -; v_gene: TRBV12-3/TRBV12-4; abundance: many; CDR3nt: TGTGCCAGCAGTTTACAGGTTGAGCAGTTCTTC; CDR3aa: CASSLQVEQFF
j_gene: TRBJ2-7; d_gene: TRBD2; v_gene: TRBV7-6; abundance: many; CDR3nt: TGTGCCAGCAGCCCCTACCTAGCGGGAGGCTACGAGCAGTACTTC; CDR3aa: CASSPYLAGGYEQYF
j_gene: TRBJ1-2; d_gene: TRBD1; v_gene: TRBV5-1; abundance: many; CDR3nt: TGCGCCAGCAGCTTGGGACAGGGATCGAACTATGGCTACACCTTC; CDR3aa: CASSLGQGSNYGYTF
j_gene: TRBJ1-1; d_gene: -; v_gene: TRBV7-2; abundance: many; CDR3nt: TGTGCCAGCACCCCCGCTCTGGCGATTGAAGCTTTCTTT; CDR3aa: CASTPALAIEAFF
j_gene: TRBJ2-3; d_gene: TRBD2; v_gene: TRBV6-2/TRBV6-3; abundance: -; CDR3nt: TGTGCCAGCAGTAGACGGGAGGACACAGATACGCAGTATTTT; CDR3aa: CASSRREDTDTQYF
j_gene: TRBJ2-2; d_gene: -; v_gene: TRBV19; abundance: few; CDR3nt: TGTGCCAGCGGGCGGGACAGTAACACCGGGGAGCTGTTTTTT; CDR3aa: CASGRDSNTGELFF
j_gene: TRBJ1-2; d_gene: -; v_gene: TRBV7-9; abundance: few; CDR3nt: TGTGCCAGCAGCCGATTCGACACTAACTATGGCTACACCTTC; CDR3aa: CASSRFDTNYGYTF
j_gene: TRBJ2-1; d_gene: TRBD2; v_gene: TRBV20-1; abundance: many; CDR3nt: TGCAGTGCTAGAGGACTAGCGGGAAATGAGCAGTTCTTC; CDR3aa: CSARGLAGNEQFF
j_gene: TRBJ1-2; d_gene: -; v_gene: TRBV11-3; abundance: -; CDR3nt: TGTGCCAGCGCCGCCGAAAGCTATGGCTACACCTTC; CDR3aa: CASAAESYGYTF
j_gene: TRBJ1-2; d_gene: -; v_gene: TRBV6-5; abundance: few; CDR3nt: TGTGCCAGCAGTCAAGACGACAGGAGGCCGAGTGGCTACACCTTC; CDR3aa: CASSQDDRRPSGYTF
j_gene: TRBJ2-3; d_gene: -; v_gene: TRBV12-3/TRBV12-4; abundance: few; CDR3nt: TGTGCCAGCAGTGTAGTGAGCACAGATACGCAGTATTTT; CDR3aa: CASSVVSTDTQYF
j_gene: TRBJ2-3; d_gene: TRBD1; v_gene: TRBV7-2; abundance: few; CDR3nt: TGTGCCAGCAGCCGACTCGGACAGGGCGCAGATACGCAGTATTTT; CDR3aa: CASSRLGQGADTQYF
j_gene: TRBJ2-1; d_gene: TRBD2; v_gene: TRBV28; abundance: -; CDR3nt: TGTGCCAGCAGTTTGGCTAGCGGGAGGGGGCCGAATGAGCAGTTCTTC; CDR3aa: CASSLASGRGPNEQFF
j_gene: TRBJ2-7; d_gene: -; v_gene: TRBV2; abundance: -; CDR3nt: TGTGCCAGCGGGGACTCCCACTACGAGCAGTACTTC; CDR3aa: CASGDSHYEQYF
j_gene: TRBJ2-1; d_gene: TRBD2; v_gene: TRBV11-3; abundance: many; CDR3nt: TGTGCCAGCAGCCACCGGCGAGGCGGGAGCTCCTACAATGAGCAGTTCTTC; CDR3aa: CASSHRRGGSSYNEQFF